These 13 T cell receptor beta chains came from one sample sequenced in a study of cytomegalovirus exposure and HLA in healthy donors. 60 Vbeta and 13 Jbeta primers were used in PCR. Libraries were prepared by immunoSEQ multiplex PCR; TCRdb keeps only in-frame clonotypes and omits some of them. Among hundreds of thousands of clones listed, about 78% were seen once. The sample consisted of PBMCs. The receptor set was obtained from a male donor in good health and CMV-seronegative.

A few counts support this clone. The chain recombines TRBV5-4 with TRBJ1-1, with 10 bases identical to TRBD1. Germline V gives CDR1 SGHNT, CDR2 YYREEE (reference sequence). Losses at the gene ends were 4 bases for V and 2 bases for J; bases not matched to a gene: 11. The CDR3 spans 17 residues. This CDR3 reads CASSHAGTGEFNTEAFF. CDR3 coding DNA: TGTGCCAGCAGCCACGCCGGGACAGGGGAATTCAACACTGAAGCTTTCTTT.

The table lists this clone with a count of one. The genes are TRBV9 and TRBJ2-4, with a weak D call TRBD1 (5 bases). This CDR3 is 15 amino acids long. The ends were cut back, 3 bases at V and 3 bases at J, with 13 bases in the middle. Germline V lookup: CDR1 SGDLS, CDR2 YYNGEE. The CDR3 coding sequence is TGTGCCAGCAGCGCTGCGACAGACCACAAAAACATTCAGTACTTC. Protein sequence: CASSAATDHKNIQYF.

This chain's CDR3 is CASSPGRRGNTEAFF. The CDR3 bases are TGTGCCAGCTCACCAGGGAGGAGGGGGAACACTGAAGCTTTCTTT. The J gene is TRBJ1-1, the V gene TRBV18; maybe TRBD1 (5 bases). The CDR3 length is 15 residues. Germline V gives CDR1 KGHSH, CDR2 LQKENI. Trimming took 2 bases from V and 1 from J, leaving 11 bases between them.

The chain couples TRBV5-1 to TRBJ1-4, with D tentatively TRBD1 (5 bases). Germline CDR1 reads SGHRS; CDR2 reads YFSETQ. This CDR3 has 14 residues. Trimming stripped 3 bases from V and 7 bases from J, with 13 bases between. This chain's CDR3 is CASSSGRGSEKLFF. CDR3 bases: TGCGCCAGCAGCTCCGGACGGGGGAGTGAAAAACTGTTTTTT.

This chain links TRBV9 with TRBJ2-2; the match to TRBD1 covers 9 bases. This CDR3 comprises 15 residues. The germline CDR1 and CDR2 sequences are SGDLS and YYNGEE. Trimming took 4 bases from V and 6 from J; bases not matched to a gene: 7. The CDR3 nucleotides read TGTGCCAGCAGCTACCGGGACAGGGAGGCCGGGGAGCTGTTTTTT. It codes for CASSYRDREAGELFF. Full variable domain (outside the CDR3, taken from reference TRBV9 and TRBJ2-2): DSGVTQTPKHLITATGQRVTLRCSPRSGDLSVYWYQQSLDQGLQFLIQYYNGEERAKGNILERFSAQQFPDLHSELNLSSLELGDSALYFCASSYRDREAGELFFGEGSRLTVL.

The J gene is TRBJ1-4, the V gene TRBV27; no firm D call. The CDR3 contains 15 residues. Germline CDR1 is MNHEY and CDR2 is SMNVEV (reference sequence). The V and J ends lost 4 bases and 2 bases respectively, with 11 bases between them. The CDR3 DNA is TGTGCCAGCAGTTACCTAGGGAGGACTAATGAAAAACTGTTTTTT. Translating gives CASSYLGRTNEKLFF.

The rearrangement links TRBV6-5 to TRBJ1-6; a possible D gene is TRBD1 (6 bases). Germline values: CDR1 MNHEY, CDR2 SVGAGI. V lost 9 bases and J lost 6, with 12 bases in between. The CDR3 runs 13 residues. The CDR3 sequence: CASSGTTNSPLHF. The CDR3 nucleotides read TGTGCCAGTTCCGGGACAACTAATTCACCCCTCCACTTT.

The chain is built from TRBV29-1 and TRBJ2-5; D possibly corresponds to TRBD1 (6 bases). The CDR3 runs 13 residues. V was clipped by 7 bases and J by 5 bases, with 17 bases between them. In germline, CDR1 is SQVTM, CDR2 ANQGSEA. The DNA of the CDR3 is TGCAGCGCCCGACAGGTCCTCGGGGAGACCCAGTACTTC. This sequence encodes CSARQVLGETQYF.

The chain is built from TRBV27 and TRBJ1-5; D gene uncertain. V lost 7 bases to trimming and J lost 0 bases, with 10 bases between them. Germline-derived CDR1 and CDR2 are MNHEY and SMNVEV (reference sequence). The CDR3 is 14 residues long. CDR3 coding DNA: TGTGCCAGCAAGCTTCTAAATAGCAATCAGCCCCAGCATTTT. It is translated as CASKLLNSNQPQHF.

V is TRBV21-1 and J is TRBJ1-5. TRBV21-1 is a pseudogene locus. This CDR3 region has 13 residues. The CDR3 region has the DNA TGTACCGCCTCCCCCGAGGCGAATCAGCCCCAGCATTTT. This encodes CTASPEANQPQHF.

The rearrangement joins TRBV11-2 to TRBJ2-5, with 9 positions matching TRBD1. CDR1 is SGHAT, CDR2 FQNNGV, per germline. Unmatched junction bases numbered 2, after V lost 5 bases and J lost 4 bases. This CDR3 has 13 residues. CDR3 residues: CASSPDRGETQYF. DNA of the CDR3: TGTGCCAGCAGCCCGGACAGGGGAGAGACCCAGTACTTC.

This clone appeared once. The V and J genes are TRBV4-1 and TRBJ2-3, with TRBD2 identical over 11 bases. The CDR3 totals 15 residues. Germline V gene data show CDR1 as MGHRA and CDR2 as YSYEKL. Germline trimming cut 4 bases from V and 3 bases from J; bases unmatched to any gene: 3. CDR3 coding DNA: TGCGCCAGCAGCCCCCGGACTAGCGGGACAGATACGCAGTATTTT. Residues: CASSPRTSGTDTQYF.

The CDR3 DNA follows: TGTGCCAGCTCACCACCCAATAGGGGATACACTGAAGCTTTCTTT. Its translation is CASSPPNRGYTEAFF. The rearrangement links TRBV18 to TRBJ1-1; a possible D gene is TRBD1 (5 bases). This CDR3 is built from 15 residues. Trimming stripped 0 bases from V and 3 bases from J, with 11 bases between. Germline V gives CDR1 KGHSH, CDR2 LQKENI.